This TCR beta chain was retrieved from a study of T cell responses to AZD1222 COVID-19 vaccine. Study as a whole: Second-dose groups at about 4 or about 12 weeks were pooled.

In its sample, this clone was seen once. The antigen is not known. Study observations and caveats: A mostly white British donor set with more females was recruited, and clonal diversity was possibly underestimated. At baseline, just a handful of AZD1222 recipients tested seropositive.

V was pared by 5 bases and J by 4 bases, with 11 bases between. Germline values: CDR1 MDHEN, CDR2 SYDVKM. CDR3 length: 13 amino acids. The data were produced by immunoSEQ multiplex PCR, yet TCRdb's version contains in-frame clones alone and is incomplete. The data contain 90,000 to 150,000 clones, about 89% of them seen just once; the ten biggest clones take up over 5%. This receptor was taken from an adult in good health. The input for sequencing was peripheral blood, taken on day 0 of AZD1222 vaccination. J is TRBJ1-1 and V is TRBV28; D is ambiguous. In DNA, the CDR3 is TGTGCCAGCAGTACCCCCCTGGGCACTGAAGCTTTCTTT. It yields the protein CASSTPLGTEAFF.